This T cell receptor (beta chain) was identified in a study of PD-1 blockade in mismatch repair-deficient tumors. Study as a whole: Patients had fewer than 15 mismatch repair-deficient cancer types and were previously treated and progressing. General study points: Tumor-resident clones, often absent from pretreatment blood, expanded after pembrolizumab and then contracted.

Germline lookup yields CDR1 MDHEN and CDR2 SYDVKM. Trimming stripped 4 bases from V and 2 bases from J, with 8 bases between. This CDR3 region has 14 residues. PCR or immunohistochemistry showed mismatch repair deficiency in every enrolled patient. The TCR-sequenced patients were a few responders to pembrolizumab. Sequenced by immunoSEQ multiplex PCR; TCRdb stores in-frame clones only, minus some. Among 15,000 to 20,000 clones listed, almost 85% were seen once. With regard to this clone: Its antigen is unidentified.

The sequences come from PBMCs, collected before pembrolizumab treatment. The J gene is TRBJ2-2, the V gene TRBV28; D gene ambiguous. The TCR originated in an adult with mismatch repair-deficient cancer. The CDR3 DNA sequence: TGTGCCAGCAGTTATGGCGGAAACACCGGGGAGCTGTTTTTT. This translates into CASSYGGNTGELFF.